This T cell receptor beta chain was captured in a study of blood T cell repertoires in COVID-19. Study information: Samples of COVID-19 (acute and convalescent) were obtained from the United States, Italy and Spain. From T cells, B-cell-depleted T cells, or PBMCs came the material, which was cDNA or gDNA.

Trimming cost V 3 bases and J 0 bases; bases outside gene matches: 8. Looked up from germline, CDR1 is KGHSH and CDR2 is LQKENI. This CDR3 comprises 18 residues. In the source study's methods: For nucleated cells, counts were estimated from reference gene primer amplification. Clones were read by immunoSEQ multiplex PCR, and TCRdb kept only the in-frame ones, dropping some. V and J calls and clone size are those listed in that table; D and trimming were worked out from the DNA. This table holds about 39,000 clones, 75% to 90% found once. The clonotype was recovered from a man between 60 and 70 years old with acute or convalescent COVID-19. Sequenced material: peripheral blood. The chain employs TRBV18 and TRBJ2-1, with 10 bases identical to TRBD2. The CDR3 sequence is CASSPKQLAGSSYNEQFF. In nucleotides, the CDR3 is TGTGCCAGCTCACCGAAGCAACTAGCGGGGTCCTCCTACAATGAGCAGTTCTTC. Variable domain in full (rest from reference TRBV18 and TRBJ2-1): NAGVMQNPRHLVRRRGQEARLRCSPMKGHSHVYWYRQLPEEGLKFMVYLQKENIIDESGMPKERFSAEFPKEGPSILRIQQVVRGDSAAYFCASSPKQLAGSSYNEQFFGPGTRLTVL.